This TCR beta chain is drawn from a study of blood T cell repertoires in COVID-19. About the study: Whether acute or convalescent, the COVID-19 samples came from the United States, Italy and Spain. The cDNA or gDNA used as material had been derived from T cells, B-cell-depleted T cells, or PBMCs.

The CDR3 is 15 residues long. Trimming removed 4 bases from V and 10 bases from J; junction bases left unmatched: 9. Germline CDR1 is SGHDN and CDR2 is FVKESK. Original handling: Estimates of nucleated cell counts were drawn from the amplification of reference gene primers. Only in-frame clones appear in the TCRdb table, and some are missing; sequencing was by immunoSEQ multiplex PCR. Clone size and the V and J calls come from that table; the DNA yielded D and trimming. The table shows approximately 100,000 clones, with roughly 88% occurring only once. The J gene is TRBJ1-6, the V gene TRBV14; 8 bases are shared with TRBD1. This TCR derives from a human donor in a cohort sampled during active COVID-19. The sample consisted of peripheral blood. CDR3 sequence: CASSPTTGARSPLHF. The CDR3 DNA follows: TGTGCCAGCAGCCCCACGACAGGGGCTAGGTCACCCCTCCACTTT.